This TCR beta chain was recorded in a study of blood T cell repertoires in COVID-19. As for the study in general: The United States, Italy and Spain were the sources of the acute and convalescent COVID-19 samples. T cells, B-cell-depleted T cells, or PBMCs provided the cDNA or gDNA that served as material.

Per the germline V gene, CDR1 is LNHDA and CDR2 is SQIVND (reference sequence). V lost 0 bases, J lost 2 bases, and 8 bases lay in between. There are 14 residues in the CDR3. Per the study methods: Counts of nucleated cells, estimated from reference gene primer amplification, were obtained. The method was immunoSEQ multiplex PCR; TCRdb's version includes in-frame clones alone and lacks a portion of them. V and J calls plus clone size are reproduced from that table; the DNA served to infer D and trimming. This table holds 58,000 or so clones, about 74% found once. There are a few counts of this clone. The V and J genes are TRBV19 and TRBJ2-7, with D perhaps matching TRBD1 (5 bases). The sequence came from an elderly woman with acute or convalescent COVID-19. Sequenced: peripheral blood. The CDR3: CASSIEGPPYEQYF. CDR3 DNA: TGTGCCAGTAGTATAGAGGGGCCCCCCTACGAGCAGTACTTC.